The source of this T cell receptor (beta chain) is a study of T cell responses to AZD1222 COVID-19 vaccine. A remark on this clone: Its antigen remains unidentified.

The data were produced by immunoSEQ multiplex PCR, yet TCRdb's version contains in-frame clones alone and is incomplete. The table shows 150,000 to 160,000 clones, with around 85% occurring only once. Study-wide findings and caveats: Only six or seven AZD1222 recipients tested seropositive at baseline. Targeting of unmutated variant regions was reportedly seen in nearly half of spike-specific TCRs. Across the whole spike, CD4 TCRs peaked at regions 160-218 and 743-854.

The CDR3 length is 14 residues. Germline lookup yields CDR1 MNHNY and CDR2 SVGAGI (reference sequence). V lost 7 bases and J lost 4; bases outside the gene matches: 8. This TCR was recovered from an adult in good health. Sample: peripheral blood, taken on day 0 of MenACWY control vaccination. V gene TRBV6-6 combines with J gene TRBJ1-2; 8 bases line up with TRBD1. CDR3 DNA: TGTGCCAGCACCGGACAGGGAAGGAGCTATGGCTACACCTTC. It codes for CASTGQGRSYGYTF.